These 20 T cell receptor beta chains were all obtained from the same sample, sequenced in a study of T-cell reconstitution after alpha-beta-depleted transplantation in children. As it was prepared, the TCRbeta library received unique molecular identifiers. MiXCR, run by TCRdb on the PCR reads, gives a single entry per CDR3 protein. The sample gives roughly 350,000 distinct CDR3 sequences, about 17% of which show up once; just over 40% is in the top ten. This sample comprised PBMCs, mostly from graft donor cells, obtained 360 days after TCRalphabeta/CD19-depleted stem cell transplant. The receptors stem from a male patient aged 2 to 10 who had a stem cell transplant for acute lymphoblastic leukemia, so the T cells may come from the graft donor.

To note about this clonotype: A much more abundant neighbour one base away suggests this may be a read error. J is TRBJ2-3 and V is TRBV12-3 or TRBV12-4, with D unresolved. This CDR3 contains 14 residues. The CDR3 spells CDSSLNQFLDTQYF. DNA of the CDR3: TGTGACAGCAGTCTAAATCAGTTTTTAGATACGCAGTATTTT.

This clonotype appeared many times. This chain connects TRBV4-1 to TRBJ2-4; D is possibly TRBD1 or TRBD2 (6 bases each). CDR1 MGHRA and CDR2 YSYEKL come from the germline V gene. This CDR3 contains 15 residues. Trimming pared 1 base from V and 4 bases from J, leaving 11 bases between. This CDR3 reads CASSQGGAGKNIQYF. In nucleotides, the CDR3 is TGCGCCAGCAGCCAAGGGGGGGCAGGGAAAAACATTCAGTACTTC.

This clonotype has only a few counts. At one end, the junction sequence differs from germline, possibly due to a read error. The chain has TRBV20-1 and TRBJ1-2, with TRBD1 as a possible D gene (6 bases). The CDR3 loop spans 12 amino acids. CDR1 DFQATT and CDR2 SNEGSKA come from the germline V gene (reference sequence). The CDR3 bases are TGCAGTCCTAGGGGGGCAAAATATGGCTACACCTTC. Protein sequence: CSPRGAKYGYTF.

The chain joins TRBV7-3 to TRBJ2-3; D possibly corresponds to TRBD1 (6 bases). V was pared by 7 bases and J by 2 bases, with 16 bases between. Per germline, CDR1 SGHTA and CDR2 FQGTGA. This CDR3 spans 15 amino acids. CDR3 loop: CASTLGAGFTDTQYF. DNA of the CDR3: TGTGCCAGCACCTTGGGGGCCGGGTTCACAGATACGCAGTATTTT.

The V call is TRBV7-3, the J call TRBJ2-1; 9 bases match TRBD2. There are 17 residues in the CDR3. V lost 2 bases, J lost 3 bases, and 8 bases stayed unmatched. Germline-derived CDR1 and CDR2 are SGHTA and FQGTGA. CDR3 sequence: CASSLHPAGGHYNEQFF. The CDR3 DNA follows: TGTGCCAGCAGCTTACACCCAGCGGGAGGCCACTACAATGAGCAGTTCTTC.

This clonotype has only one observation. The junction and the germline gene differ at one end; a read error may be behind it. CDR3 in DNA: TGCAGCGTTGAAGATCCAGTTCAGCGAGACAGCTTGTCTTTT. Protein: CSVEDPVQRDSLSF. The chain carries TRBV29-1 and TRBJ1-4, with a possible D match to TRBD1 (5 bases). This CDR3 spans 14 amino acids. Looked up from germline, CDR1 is SQVTM and CDR2 is ANQGSEA.

The CDR3 sequence: CASSSGHLGGTDTQYF. Here the CDR3 DNA reads TGTGCCAGCAGCTCCGGACATCTCGGAGGCACAGATACGCAGTATTTT. This chain links TRBV21-1 with TRBJ2-3; the tabulated D call, TRBD1, remains unverified against the DNA. TRBV21-1 is an annotated pseudogene. The CDR3 extends over 16 amino acids.

The V gene is TRBV12-3 or TRBV12-4, the J gene TRBJ1-2; D is perhaps TRBD1 (6 bases). CDR3 size: 14 residues. The V and J ends lost 3 bases and 6 bases respectively, with 14 bases between them. CDR3 coding DNA: TGTGCCAGCAGTTTTGGGGGCCAGTGGGATGGCTACACCTTC. Encoded protein: CASSFGGQWDGYTF.

Only a few counts were recorded for this clonotype. The V and J genes are TRBV3-1 and TRBJ2-7, with D tentatively TRBD2 (5 bases). Germline CDR1 LGHDT, CDR2 YNNKEL (reference sequence). V gave up 2 bases and J gave up 0 bases, with 11 bases separating them. The length of the CDR3 is 15 residues. CDR3 protein: CASSQPNAGSYEQYF. The CDR3 region has the DNA TGTGCCAGCAGCCAACCCAACGCGGGCTCCTACGAGCAGTACTTC.

This clonotype turned up a few times. The chain joins TRBV6-2 or TRBV6-3 to TRBJ2-2; D gene unclear. The germline V gene encodes CDR1 MNHEY and CDR2 SVGEGT. Trimming stripped 2 bases from V and 2 bases from J, with 12 bases between. This CDR3 is 16 amino acids long. The CDR3 loop is CASSYRLVRNTGELFF. For the CDR3, the DNA is TGTGCCAGCAGTTACCGTCTTGTGCGAAACACCGGGGAGCTGTTTTTT.

This clonotype was detected ten times or more. The chain carries TRBV10-3 and TRBJ1-1; a possible D gene is TRBD1 (6 bases). The CDR3 loop spans 15 amino acids. Trimming took off 2 bases at V and 1 base at J, with 11 bases between the two ends. Per the germline V gene, CDR1 is ENHRY and CDR2 is SYGVKD. The CDR3 is CAISEMGQSNTEAFF. CDR3 sequence (DNA): TGTGCCATCAGTGAGATGGGACAATCGAACACTGAAGCTTTCTTT.

The chain employs TRBV5-6 and TRBJ2-6; no firm D call. The germline gives CDR1 SGHDT, CDR2 YYEEEE. The V gene lost 2 bases and the J gene lost 0 bases, with 12 bases spanning the gap. This CDR3 is built from 17 residues. DNA of the CDR3: TGTGCCAGCAGCTTAGGGCGAAGTACCTCTGGGGCCAACGTCCTGACTTTC. This codes for CASSLGRSTSGANVLTF.

This sequence joins TRBV10-3 and TRBJ1-6; D is unresolved. CDR3 length: 13 residues. V was clipped by 8 bases and J by 5 bases, with 10 bases between them. Germline CDR1 and CDR2: ENHRY and SYGVKD. CDR3 residues: CAIAPVNNSPLHF. CDR3 in DNA: TGTGCCATCGCGCCCGTCAATAATTCACCCCTCCACTTT.

This clonotype came up many times. The chain couples TRBV20-1 to TRBJ2-3; D is possibly TRBD2 (6 bases). Trimming removed 3 bases at V and 6 bases at J, with 22 bases between. Germline CDR1 and CDR2: DFQATT and SNEGSKA (reference sequence). CDR3 length: 16 amino acids. For the CDR3, the DNA is TGCAGTGCTAGGACGGGAGCCAGCGGAGGCATGGATACGCAGTATTTT. It yields the protein CSARTGASGGMDTQYF.

The V gene is TRBV7-9, the J gene TRBJ2-3, with TRBD2 as a possible D gene (5 bases). V shed 6 bases and J shed 6 bases, with 10 bases lying between them. This CDR3 has 12 amino acids. Germline values: CDR1 SEHNR, CDR2 FQNEAQ (reference sequence). The CDR3 spells CASRGGADTQYF. The CDR3, as DNA: TGTGCCAGCAGAGGAGGTGCTGATACGCAGTATTTT.

This clonotype has only a few counts. The chain employs TRBV4-3 and TRBJ1-1, with 10 bases fitting TRBD1. The V gene's germline CDR1 is LGHNA and CDR2 YSLEER. The CDR3 has 16 amino acids. V lost 4 bases and J lost 3; bases outside the gene matches: 8. The CDR3 loop is CASSLRDRGKDTEAFF. The CDR3 nucleotides are TGCGCCAGCAGCCTCCGGGACAGGGGAAAAGACACTGAAGCTTTCTTT.

V and J are TRBV7-6 and TRBJ1-3, with TRBD1 as a possible D gene (6 bases). The germline V gene has CDR1 SGHVS and CDR2 FNYEAQ. CDR3 length: 19 residues. V lost 4 bases, J lost 0 bases, and 22 bases lay in between. CDR3 region: CASSYSQGSAVSSGNTIYF. The CDR3 region has the DNA TGTGCCAGCAGCTACTCTCAGGGGTCGGCGGTTTCCTCTGGAAACACCATATATTTT. Full variable domain (remainder filled in from reference TRBV7-6 and TRBJ1-3): GAGVSQSPRYKVTKRGQDVALRCDPISGHVSLYWYRQALGQGPEFLTYFNYEAQQDKSGLPNDRFSAERPEGSISTLTIQRTEQRDSAMYRCASSYSQGSAVSSGNTIYFGEGSWLTVV.

V usage is TRBV19 and J usage is TRBJ2-5; D remains ambiguous. The CDR3 contains 13 residues. Germline assignment: CDR1 LNHDA and CDR2 SQIVND (reference sequence). Trimming removed 4 bases from V and 1 base from J, with 7 bases in between. The CDR3 protein is CASSNVIQETQYF. The CDR3 DNA reads TGTGCCAGTAGTAACGTAATCCAAGAGACCCAGTACTTC.

This chain joins TRBV20-1 and TRBJ2-1; maybe TRBD2 (8 bases). This CDR3 has 19 amino acids. Trimming shortened V by 3 bases and J by 0 bases, and 24 bases separated the two germline ends. The germline V gene has CDR1 DFQATT and CDR2 SNEGSKA (reference sequence). As DNA, the CDR3 is TGCAGTGCTAGGGAGACAGGGAGGAGCGGGGGTCGCTCCTACAATGAGCAGTTCTTC. It specifies CSARETGRSGGRSYNEQFF.

This clonotype was counted at least ten times. The chain joins TRBV6-1 to TRBJ2-6; perhaps D is TRBD1 or TRBD2 (6 bases each). The germline V and J ends were trimmed by 6 bases and 3 bases, with 15 bases remaining between them. Germline CDR1 and CDR2: MNHNS and SASEGT. CDR3 length: 16 residues. This CDR3 is CASRTGGFLGANVLTF. The CDR3 region has the DNA TGTGCCAGCAGGACCGGGGGCTTTCTTGGGGCCAACGTCCTGACTTTC.